This T cell receptor (beta chain) comes out of a study of patients and donors after allogeneic stem cell transplantation. This clonotype was seen a few times. The CDR3 length is 16 residues. After removal of 5 bases from V and 3 bases from J, the junction contained 9 bases not matched to a gene. The germline CDR1 and CDR2 sequences are LNHDA and SQIVND (reference sequence). TCRdb reprocessed the RT-PCR reads via MiXCR and lists one record per CDR3 protein. The sample lists 200,000 to 250,000 distinct CDR3 sequences, 14% occurring once. The specimen was blood, either unsorted or a sorted T cell fraction (not recorded which). The clonotype originates from a human donor who was either an allogeneic HSCT recipient or a stem cell or donor lymphocyte infusion donor (not recorded which). It is not recorded whose cells these are; they may come from a transplant donor. The chain is built from TRBV19 and TRBJ1-2; 10 nucleotides match TRBD1. CDR3 loop: CASSATGTGAYYGYTF. In nucleotides, the CDR3 is TGTGCCAGTAGTGCAACCGGGACAGGGGCATACTATGGCTACACCTTC.